The 26 T cell receptor beta chains below come from one sample, sequenced in a study of cytomegalovirus exposure and HLA in healthy donors. The PCR was carried out with 60 Vbeta primers and 13 Jbeta primers. Using immunoSEQ multiplex PCR, the repertoire was profiled, and TCRdb retains in-frame clones only, with some absent. The sample table sets out around 150,000 clones. Material for sequencing was PBMCs. These receptors were taken from a middle-aged man in good health and CMV-seronegative.

The J gene is TRBJ2-2, the V gene TRBV9; 7 bases are shared with TRBD1. Trimming took 0 bases from V and 6 from J; bases not matched to a gene: 5. Germline V CDR1 and CDR2: SGDLS, YYNGEE. CDR3 size: 15 residues. The CDR3 here is CASSVGTGTSGELFF. CDR3 nucleotides: TGTGCCAGCAGCGTAGGGACAGGCACCTCCGGGGAGCTGTTTTTT.

The V gene is TRBV5-1, the J gene TRBJ1-2, with 7 bases matching TRBD1. CDR1 is SGHRS and CDR2 is YFSETQ in the germline V gene. The ends lost 2 bases at V and 0 bases at J; junction bases unmatched: 10. This CDR3 is 17 amino acids long. The CDR3 is CASSFWDREGANYGYTF. The CDR3 DNA is TGCGCCAGCAGCTTCTGGGACAGAGAGGGGGCTAACTATGGCTACACCTTC.

The chain links TRBV5-1 to TRBJ2-3; 7 positions match TRBD2. The CDR3 runs to 15 residues. After removal of 1 base from V and 1 base from J, the junction contained 3 bases not matched to a gene. Germline V gene data show CDR1 as SGHRS and CDR2 as YFSETQ. The CDR3 sequence is CASSLWLAGTDTQYF. CDR3 nucleotides: TGCGCCAGCAGCTTGTGGCTAGCGGGCACAGATACGCAGTATTTT.

The gene calls are TRBV4-1 and TRBJ2-7, with D maybe TRBD1 (7 bases). The CDR3 loop spans 15 amino acids. V was shortened by 4 bases and J by 5 bases, with 18 bases between the two germline ends. The V gene's germline CDR1 is MGHRA and CDR2 YSYEKL. DNA for the CDR3: TGCGCCAGCAGCCCGCTGTGGAGGGGGCATAACGAGCAGTACTTC. Translation: CASSPLWRGHNEQYF.

This chain joins TRBV5-1 and TRBJ1-1, with 10 bases matching TRBD1. The germline CDR1 and CDR2 sequences are SGHRS and YFSETQ. This CDR3 is built from 14 residues. V lost 4 bases to trimming and J lost 7 bases; unmatched junction nucleotides: 7. CDR3: CASSLGQGSGEAFF. In DNA form, the CDR3 reads TGCGCCAGCAGCCTGGGACAGGGGTCGGGTGAAGCTTTCTTT. The full variable domain, completed using reference TRBV5-1 and TRBJ1-1, is KAGVTQTPRYLIKTRGQQVTLSCSPISGHRSVSWYQQTPGQGLQFLFEYFSETQRNKGNFPGRFSGRQFSNSRSEMNVSTLELGDSALYLCASSLGQGSGEAFFGQGTRLTVV.

The rearrangement uses TRBV12-5 and TRBJ1-5; 12 bases are shared with TRBD1. CDR1 LGHNT and CDR2 FRNRAP come from the germline V gene. V was pared by 1 base and J by 6 bases, with 13 bases of the junction left unmatched. This CDR3 has 19 amino acids. CDR3 sequence (DNA): TGTGCTAGTGGTTTGGCATCCAAATGGGACAGGGGGCAGGGTCAGCCCCAGCATTTT. Translation gives CASGLASKWDRGQGQPQHF.

This rearrangement joins TRBV10-3 to TRBJ2-1; D gene uncertain. CDR1 is ENHRY, CDR2 SYGVKD, per germline. The CDR3 is 14 amino acids. Trimming shortened V by 4 bases and J by 2 bases, and 9 bases separated the two germline ends. CDR3 DNA: TGTGCCATCAGTGTGGCCAGCGCCTACAATGAGCAGTTCTTC. Translation: CAISVASAYNEQFF.

This chain joins TRBV6-1 and TRBJ1-6, with 10 bases aligning to TRBD1. Germline trimming cut 4 bases from V and 0 bases from J; bases unmatched to any gene: 6. This CDR3 is 18 amino acids long. Germline V gene sequence: CDR1 MNHNS, CDR2 SASEGT. For the CDR3, the DNA is TGTGCCAGCAGTGCCGGACAGGGGGGAAGCTCCTATAATTCACCCCTCCACTTT. Amino acid sequence: CASSAGQGGSSYNSPLHF.

The chain is built from TRBV7-2 and TRBJ2-1; 10 bases fit TRBD1. Germline CDR1 is SGHTA and CDR2 is FQGNSA. CDR3 length: 15 residues. V dropped 6 bases and J dropped 4; count of bases not matched to a gene: 6. The CDR3: CASRFRQGAYNEQFF. CDR3 bases: TGTGCCAGCAGGTTTAGACAGGGGGCTTACAATGAGCAGTTCTTC.

The V call is TRBV9, the J call TRBJ1-2; 7 nucleotides agree with TRBD1. This CDR3 spans 15 amino acids. The ends lost 0 bases at V and 7 bases at J; junction bases unmatched: 9. Germline CDR1 and CDR2: SGDLS and YYNGEE. For the CDR3, the DNA is TGTGCCAGCAGCGTAGTTGTAGGGGGCATCGGTGGCTACACCTTC. It specifies CASSVVVGGIGGYTF.

The V call is TRBV11-1, the J call TRBJ2-1; the D gene is possibly TRBD2 (6 bases). Trimming left V 7 bases short and J 3 bases short, with 16 bases between. Per the germline V gene, CDR1 is SGHAT and CDR2 is FQDESV (reference sequence). CDR3 length: 15 residues. As DNA, the CDR3 is TGTGCCAGCACCGACGGGACTTCTAACTACAATGAGCAGTTCTTC. It is translated as CASTDGTSNYNEQFF.

This sequence joins TRBV10-2 and TRBJ2-5, with 7 nucleotides matching TRBD1. The CDR3 contains 16 residues. Trimming at V came to 5 bases and at J to 6 bases, leaving 15 bases not matched to a gene. CDR1 is WSHSY, CDR2 SAAADI, per germline. CDR3 residues: CASSHAGQALGKTQYF. The CDR3, as DNA: TGCGCCAGCAGTCATGCAGGACAGGCCCTAGGGAAGACCCAGTACTTC.

The chain has TRBV9 and TRBJ1-6; 7 bases map to TRBD1. J was trimmed by 6 bases and V by 0 bases; bases with no gene match: 3. The germline V gene encodes CDR1 SGDLS and CDR2 YYNGEE. This CDR3 spans 15 amino acids. Here the CDR3 reads CASSVAGGSNSPLHF. In DNA form, the CDR3 reads TGTGCCAGCAGCGTAGCAGGGGGTAGTAATTCACCCCTCCACTTT.

This chain connects TRBV19 to TRBJ1-2, with D uncertain. Per the germline V gene, CDR1 is LNHDA and CDR2 is SQIVND (reference sequence). The CDR3 runs to 15 residues. V was pared by 5 bases and J by 0 bases, with 13 bases between. CDR3 nucleotide sequence: TGTGCCAGTAGTTTTGCAGGCCTGACTAACTATGGCTACACCTTC. It encodes CASSFAGLTNYGYTF.

The chain joins TRBV6-1 to TRBJ2-1; the match to TRBD2 covers 12 bases. The CDR3 sequence is 16 residues long. The germline CDR1 and CDR2 sequences are MNHNS and SASEGT. After removal of 2 bases from V and 7 bases from J, the junction contained 6 bases not matched to a gene. In nucleotides, the CDR3 is TGTGCCAGCAGTGAAATGGCTAGCGGGGGGGTAAATGAGCAGTTCTTC. Translated, it gives CASSEMASGGVNEQFF.

This chain's CDR3 is CASSWAGGTGENQPQHF. The CDR3 DNA follows: TGTGCCAGCAGCTGGGCGGGCGGGACAGGGGAAAATCAGCCCCAGCATTTT. This rearrangement joins TRBV7-2 to TRBJ1-5; TRBD1 matches 10 bases. After removal of 4 bases from V and 4 bases from J, the junction contained 10 bases not matched to a gene. Germline V lookup: CDR1 SGHTA, CDR2 FQGNSA. The CDR3 is 17 amino acids.

This chain links TRBV4-2 with TRBJ1-1; unclear D gene. The germline gives CDR1 LGHNA, CDR2 YNFKEQ. This CDR3 is built from 16 residues. V dropped 0 bases and J dropped 0 bases, with 11 bases sitting between them. CDR3 residues: CASSQDSVSMNTEAFF. In DNA, the CDR3 is TGTGCCAGCAGCCAAGATTCAGTTTCGATGAACACTGAAGCTTTCTTT.

The chain links TRBV20-1 to TRBJ1-2, with D possibly being TRBD1 (5 bases). V was cut by 6 bases and J by 8 bases, with 13 bases left in between. CDR1 and CDR2 (germline): DFQATT, SNEGSKA (reference sequence). The CDR3 is 11 amino acids. CDR3 amino acids: CSAGGNGGYTF. In DNA form, the CDR3 reads TGCAGTGCCGGGGGTAACGGGGGCTACACCTTC.

This chain joins TRBV4-2 and TRBJ2-3; D call uncertain. CDR3 length equals 13 residues. Per the germline V gene, CDR1 is LGHNA and CDR2 is YNFKEQ. V was trimmed by 1 base and J by 4 bases, leaving 6 bases between them. Here the CDR3 reads CASSQVRADTQYF. CDR3 nucleotides: TGTGCCAGCAGCCAAGTACGGGCAGATACGCAGTATTTT.

This chain connects TRBV11-2 to TRBJ2-7, with 11 bases that match TRBD1. Germline CDR1 and CDR2: SGHAT and FQNNGV. The CDR3 has 17 residues. Germline trimming cut 2 bases from V and 5 bases from J; bases unmatched to any gene: 11. The CDR3 protein is CASSLRMGVGQGDEQYF. The CDR3 nucleotides are TGTGCCAGCAGCTTACGTATGGGGGTGGGACAGGGGGACGAGCAGTACTTC. Combining the CDR3 with reference TRBV11-2 and TRBJ2-7 gives the whole variable domain EAGVAQSPRYKIIEKRQSVAFWCNPISGHATLYWYQQILGQGPKLLIQFQNNGVVDDSQLPKDRFSAERLKGVDSTLKIQPAKLEDSAVYLCASSLRMGVGQGDEQYFGPGTRLTVT.

The chain links TRBV10-1 to TRBJ2-7; 15 nucleotides agree with TRBD2. Germline CDR1 WNHNN, CDR2 SYGVQD (reference sequence). V lost 8 bases to trimming and J lost 6 bases; unmatched junction nucleotides: 8. The CDR3 consists of 15 residues. The CDR3 sequence is CASHPGTSGGFEQYF. The CDR3 nucleotides read TGCGCCAGCCATCCCGGGACTAGCGGGGGGTTCGAGCAGTACTTC.

The chain joins TRBV4-2 to TRBJ2-3; the match to TRBD2 covers 7 bases. V shed 5 bases, J shed 0 bases, and the junction held 14 bases outside the gene matches. CDR3 length: 18 amino acids. Germline CDR1 LGHNA, CDR2 YNFKEQ. The CDR3 sequence: CASSSGVSGGGSTDTQYF. DNA of the CDR3: TGTGCCAGCAGCTCGGGGGTGTCGGGCGGGGGTAGCACAGATACGCAGTATTTT.

V and J are TRBV11-2 and TRBJ1-1; D not certain. The CDR3 extends over 15 amino acids. Germline values: CDR1 SGHAT, CDR2 FQNNGV. Trimming cost V 1 base and J 2 bases, with 11 bases left between them. CDR3 amino acids: CASSLGGLRNTEAFF. In DNA, the CDR3 is TGTGCCAGCAGCTTAGGAGGGCTGAGAAACACTGAAGCTTTCTTT.

This chain links TRBV6-5 with TRBJ1-2, with a possible D match to TRBD1 (6 bases). In germline, CDR1 is MNHEY, CDR2 SVGAGI. This CDR3 is built from 13 residues. The V end was cut by 4 bases, the J end by 4 bases, with 10 bases between. The CDR3 region is CASSLRQAYGYTF. The CDR3 DNA follows: TGTGCCAGCAGTTTACGACAGGCCTATGGCTACACCTTC.

V is TRBV6-6 and J is TRBJ2-3; perhaps TRBD1 as D (5 bases). Germline assignment: CDR1 MNHNY and CDR2 SVGAGI (reference sequence). V gave up 5 bases and J gave up 6 bases, with 9 bases separating them. The CDR3 covers 12 residues. The CDR3 region has the DNA TGTGCCAGCAGTACAGGCCGCGATACGCAGTATTTT. It specifies CASSTGRDTQYF.

This chain links TRBV10-3 with TRBJ2-7, with TRBD1 as a possible D gene (6 bases). The CDR3 contains 14 residues. From germline, CDR1 is ENHRY and CDR2 SYGVKD. V lost 3 bases to trimming and J lost 7 bases, with 16 bases between them. DNA for the CDR3: TGTGCCATCAGTGATCCGGACAGCATACGGGAGCAGTACTTC. Translated: CAISDPDSIREQYF.